This T cell receptor (beta chain) was sequenced in a study of control samples from healthy donors and cancer patients. Assay used: immunoSEQ multiplex PCR; TCRdb lists only in-frame clones, some missing. This table has about 140,000 clones, roughly 90% appearing once. This sequence originates from a man aged 25 to 45 in good health. Sequences were obtained from blood.

This CDR3 reads CASSPPGQFYEQYF. CDR3 in DNA: TGTGCCAGCAGCCCCCCGGGACAGTTCTACGAGCAGTACTTC. The rearrangement joins TRBV7-2 to TRBJ2-7, with TRBD1 identical over 7 bases. The CDR3 runs 14 residues. The germline gives CDR1 SGHTA, CDR2 FQGNSA. The J segment lost 3 bases and the V segment lost 5 bases, leaving 7 bases of the junction unmatched.